This T cell receptor beta chain comes out of a study of early T cells in non-severe SARS-CoV-2 infection. Overall study: With bulk RNA from unsorted whole blood as input, sequencing yielded unpaired chains.

The CDR3 extends over 12 amino acids. V lost 5 bases to trimming and J lost 7 bases, with 9 bases between them. Notes on the study in general: Using VDJdb, the matching emphasized anti-spike CD8 responses while missing private and CD4 specificities.

The TCR library protocol attached unique molecular identifiers to the individual cDNA molecules. TCRdb redid the calling of the 5' RACE reads with MiXCR, one entry per CDR3 protein. This table holds 20,000 to 25,000 distinct CDR3 sequences, 4.5% to 5.5% found once. This clonotype was observed a handful of times. The antigen is unknown. This receptor was obtained from an adult who was a healthcare worker with PCR-confirmed SARS-CoV-2 infection or an uninfected control (not recorded which). The sequencing sample was made of whole blood. V is TRBV12-3 or TRBV12-4 and J is TRBJ1-5; D unresolved. CDR3 DNA: TGTGCCAGCAGTCGGAGGGCCCAGCCCCAGCATTTT. Protein: CASSRRAQPQHF.